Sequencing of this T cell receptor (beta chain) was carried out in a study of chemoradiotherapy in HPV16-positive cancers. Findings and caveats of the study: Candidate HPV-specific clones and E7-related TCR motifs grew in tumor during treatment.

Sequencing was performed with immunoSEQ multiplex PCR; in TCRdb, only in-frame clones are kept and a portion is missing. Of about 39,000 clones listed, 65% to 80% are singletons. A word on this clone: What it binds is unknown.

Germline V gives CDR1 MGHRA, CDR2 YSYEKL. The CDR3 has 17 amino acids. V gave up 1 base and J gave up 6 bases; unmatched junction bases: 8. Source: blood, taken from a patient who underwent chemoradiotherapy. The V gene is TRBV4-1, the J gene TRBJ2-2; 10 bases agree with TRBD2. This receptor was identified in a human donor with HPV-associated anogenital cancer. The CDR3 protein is CASSQGSSGGAAGELFF. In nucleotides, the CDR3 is TGCGCCAGCAGCCAAGGGTCCAGCGGGGGGGCCGCCGGGGAGCTGTTTTTT.